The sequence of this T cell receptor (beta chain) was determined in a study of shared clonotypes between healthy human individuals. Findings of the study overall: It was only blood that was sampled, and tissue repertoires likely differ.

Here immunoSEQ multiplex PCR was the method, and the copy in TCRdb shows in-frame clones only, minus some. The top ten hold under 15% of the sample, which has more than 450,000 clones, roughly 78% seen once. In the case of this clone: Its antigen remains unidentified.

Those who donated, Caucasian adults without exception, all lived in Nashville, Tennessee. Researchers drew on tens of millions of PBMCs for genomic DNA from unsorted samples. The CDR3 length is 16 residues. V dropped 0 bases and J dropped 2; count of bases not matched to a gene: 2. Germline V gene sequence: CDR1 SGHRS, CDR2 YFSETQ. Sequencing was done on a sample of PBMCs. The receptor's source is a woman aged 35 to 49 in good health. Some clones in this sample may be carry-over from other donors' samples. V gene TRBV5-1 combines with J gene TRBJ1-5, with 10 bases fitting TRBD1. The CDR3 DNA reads TGCGCCAGCAGCTTGGATGGGACAGGGGGCAATCAGCCCCAGCATTTT. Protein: CASSLDGTGGNQPQHF.